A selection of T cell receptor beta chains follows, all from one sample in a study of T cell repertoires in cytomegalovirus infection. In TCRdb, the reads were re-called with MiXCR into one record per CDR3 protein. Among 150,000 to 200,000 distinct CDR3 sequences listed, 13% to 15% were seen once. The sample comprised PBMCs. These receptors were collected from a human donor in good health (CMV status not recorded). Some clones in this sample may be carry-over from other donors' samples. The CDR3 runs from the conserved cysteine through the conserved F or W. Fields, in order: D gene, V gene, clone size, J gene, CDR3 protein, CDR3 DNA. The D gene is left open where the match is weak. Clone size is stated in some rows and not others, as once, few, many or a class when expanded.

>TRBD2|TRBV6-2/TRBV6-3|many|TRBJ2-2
CASSYSSQAGETGELFF
TGTGCCAGCAGTTACTCGTCCCAAGCGGGAGAAACCGGGGAGCTGTTTTTT
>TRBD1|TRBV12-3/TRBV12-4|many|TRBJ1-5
CASSRDRGFSNQPQHF
TGTGCCAGCAGCCGGGACAGAGGATTCAGCAATCAGCCCCAGCATTTT
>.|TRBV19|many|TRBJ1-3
CASSNPGLGSSGNTIYF
TGTGCCAGTAGTAATCCTGGACTGGGAAGCTCTGGAAACACCATATATTTT
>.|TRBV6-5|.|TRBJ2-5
CASSYSSRGETQYF
TGTGCCAGCAGTTACTCGAGTAGGGGGGAGACCCAGTACTTC
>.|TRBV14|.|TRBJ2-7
CASSQELGPYEQYF
TGTGCCAGCAGCCAAGAGCTGGGGCCGTACGAGCAGTACTTC
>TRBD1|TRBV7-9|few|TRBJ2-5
CASSSRTGREETQYF
TGTGCCAGCAGCTCGAGGACAGGTAGAGAAGAGACCCAGTACTTC
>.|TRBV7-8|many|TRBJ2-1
CASSLRSREQFF
TGTGCCAGCAGCTTACGGTCGCGAGAGCAGTTCTTC
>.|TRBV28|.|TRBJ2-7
CASRRDTPSYEQYF
TGTGCCAGCCGCAGGGACACACCCTCCTACGAGCAGTACTTC
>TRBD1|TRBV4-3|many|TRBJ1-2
CASSPRTGNYGYTF
TGCGCCAGCAGCCCTCGGACAGGGAACTATGGCTACACCTTC
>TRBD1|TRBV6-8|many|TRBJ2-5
CASSYGTGGQETQYF
TGTGCCAGCAGTTATGGGACAGGGGGGCAAGAGACCCAGTACTTC
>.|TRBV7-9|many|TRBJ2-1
CASSLVQAEGFF
TGTGCCAGCAGCTTAGTACAGGCTGAGGGGTTCTTC
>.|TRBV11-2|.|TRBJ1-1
CASSLYGWNTEAFF
TGTGCCAGCAGCTTATACGGCTGGAACACTGAAGCTTTCTTT
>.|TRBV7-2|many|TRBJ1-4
CASIIWGEKLFF
TGTGCCAGTATCATCTGGGGTGAAAAACTGTTTTTT
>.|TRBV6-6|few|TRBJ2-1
CASRLTRSSYNEQFF
TGTGCCAGCAGACTTACAAGGAGCTCCTACAATGAGCAGTTCTTC
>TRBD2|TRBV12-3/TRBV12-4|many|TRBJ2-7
CASSTVGGRAGLLREQYF
TGTGCCAGCTCAACCGTGGGCGGGAGGGCCGGCCTTCTCCGCGAGCAGTACTTC